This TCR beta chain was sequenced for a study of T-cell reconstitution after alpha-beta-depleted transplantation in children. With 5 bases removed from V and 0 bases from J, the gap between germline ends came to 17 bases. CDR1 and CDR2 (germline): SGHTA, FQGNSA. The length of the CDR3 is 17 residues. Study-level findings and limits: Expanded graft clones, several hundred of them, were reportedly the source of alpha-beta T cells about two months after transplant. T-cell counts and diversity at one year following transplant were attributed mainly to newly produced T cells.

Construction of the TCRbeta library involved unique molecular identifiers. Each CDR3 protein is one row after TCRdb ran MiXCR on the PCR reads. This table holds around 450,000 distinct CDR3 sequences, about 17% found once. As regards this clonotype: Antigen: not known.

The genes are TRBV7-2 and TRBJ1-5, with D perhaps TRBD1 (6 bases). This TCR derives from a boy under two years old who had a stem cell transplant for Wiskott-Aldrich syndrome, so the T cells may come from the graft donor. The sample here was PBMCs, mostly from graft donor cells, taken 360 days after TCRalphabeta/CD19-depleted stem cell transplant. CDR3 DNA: TGTGCCAGCAGCCCAGGACAGCATAGCTATAGCAATCAGCCCCAGCATTTT. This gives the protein CASSPGQHSYSNQPQHF.